This TCR beta chain stems from a study of graft-versus-host responses after intestinal transplantation. Sequenced by immunoSEQ multiplex PCR; TCRdb stores in-frame clones only, minus some. The sample holds over 9,000 clones, approximately 77% seen once. By share, this clone counts as large (0.1 to 1%). Germline CDR1 and CDR2: MRHNA and SNTAGT. V was pared by 0 bases and J by 6 bases, with 14 bases between. The CDR3 length is 16 residues. To release intraepithelial and lamina propria lymphocytes, the graft tissue was processed. Sequencing used ileum tissue, obtained roughly 470 days after intestinal transplantation. This TCR was recovered from a human patient who received an intestinal transplant, so some T cells may come from the graft donor. The gene calls are TRBV6-4 and TRBJ1-4, with D perhaps matching TRBD1 (5 bases). CDR3 nucleotides: TGTGCCAGCAGTGACTCCACCGGGGCTAGGGATGAAAAACTGTTTTTT. As protein: CASSDSTGARDEKLFF.